Below, 12 T cell receptor beta chains from the same sample are listed, as sequenced in a study of blood T cell repertoires in COVID-19. TCRdb's table, derived via immunoSEQ multiplex PCR, lists solely in-frame clones and lacks some. The sample records roughly 280,000 clones, roughly 91% being singletons. Material for sequencing was PBMCs or T cells enriched from blood (not recorded which). These receptors were taken from a woman in her sixties who had recovered from COVID-19.

The rearrangement links TRBV28 to TRBJ2-3; D gene unclear. This CDR3 region has 10 residues. V gave up 8 bases and J gave up 4 bases, with 4 bases separating them. From germline, CDR1 is MDHEN and CDR2 SYDVKM. The CDR3 protein is CASLADTQYF. CDR3 in DNA: TGTGCCAGCCTTGCAGATACGCAGTATTTT.

V is TRBV18 and J is TRBJ2-3; no clear D gene. Germline values: CDR1 KGHSH, CDR2 LQKENI. The ends were cut back, 2 bases at V and 0 bases at J, with 9 bases in the middle. The CDR3 consists of 15 residues. CDR3 protein: CASSPSRTSTDTQYF. The CDR3 region has the DNA TGTGCCAGCTCACCAAGTAGAACTAGCACAGATACGCAGTATTTT.

In its sample, this clone was seen a few times. The genes are TRBV7-8 and TRBJ2-3; TRBD1 matches 8 bases. The germline V gene has CDR1 SGHVS and CDR2 FQNEAQ. J gave up 4 bases and V 3 bases, and 6 bases lay outside the gene matches. The CDR3 length is 15 residues. The chain's CDR3 is CASSLLNRGADTQYF. CDR3 coding DNA: TGTGCCAGCAGCTTGTTAAACAGGGGGGCAGATACGCAGTATTTT.

The rearrangement joins TRBV3-1 (or the pseudogene TRBV3-2) to TRBJ2-5, with 11 bases identical to TRBD2. The V gene's germline CDR1 is LGHDT and CDR2 YNNKEL (reference sequence). V was pared by 4 bases and J by 5 bases, with 9 bases of the junction left unmatched. CDR3 length: 16 residues. The CDR3, as DNA: TGTGCCAGCAGCCCATGGACTAGCGGGTTGAAGGAGACCCAGTACTTC. This sequence encodes CASSPWTSGLKETQYF.

V is TRBV30 and J is TRBJ2-5, with 8 bases fitting TRBD2. With 3 bases clipped from V and 7 bases from J, the junction kept 7 bases outside the gene matches. The CDR3 contains 13 residues. CDR1 GTSNPN and CDR2 SVGIG come from the germline V gene (reference sequence). CDR3 nucleotides: TGTGCCTGGAGATTGGCGGGGGGTGGGACCCAGTACTTC. It yields the protein CAWRLAGGGTQYF.

The V call is TRBV2, the J call TRBJ2-3, with 10 bases that match TRBD1. The length of the CDR3 is 15 residues. Germline CDR1 SNHLY, CDR2 FYNNEI. J gave up 0 bases and V 6 bases, and 3 bases lay outside the gene matches. CDR3 protein: CASRWTGGSTDTQYF. The CDR3 nucleotides are TGTGCCAGCAGATGGACAGGGGGTAGCACAGATACGCAGTATTTT. The variable domain in full, completed from reference TRBV2 and TRBJ2-3, reads EPEVTQTPSHQVTQMGQEVILRCVPISNHLYFYWYRQILGQKVEFLVSFYNNEISEKSEIFDDQFSVERPDGSNFTLKIRSTKLEDSAMYFCASRWTGGSTDTQYFGPGTRLTVL.

The J gene is TRBJ1-2, the V gene TRBV27; D is undetermined. Germline assignment: CDR1 MNHEY and CDR2 SMNVEV (reference sequence). The CDR3 extends over 10 amino acids. Trimming removed 6 bases from V and 7 bases from J, with 6 bases in between. The CDR3, as DNA: TGTGCCAGCAGAGCGCCTGGCTACACCTTC. Its translation is CASRAPGYTF.

This rearrangement joins TRBV6-5 to TRBJ1-1; D is perhaps TRBD1 (6 bases). The CDR3 has 15 amino acids. V was pared by 6 bases and J by 0 bases, with 14 bases between. Germline CDR1 and CDR2: MNHEY and SVGAGI. The CDR3 DNA follows: TGTGCCAGCAGGGACCGACAGGCAATGAACACTGAAGCTTTCTTT. Amino acid sequence: CASRDRQAMNTEAFF.

This chain uses TRBV7-4 with TRBJ2-7; 10 bases agree with TRBD1. Germline lookup yields CDR1 SGHVT and CDR2 SQSDAQ. Germline trimming cut 4 bases from V and 4 bases from J; bases unmatched to any gene: 10. CDR3 length equals 16 residues. The CDR3 is CASSSSSGTGEYEQYF. The CDR3 bases are TGTGCCAGCAGCTCATCCTCCGGGACAGGGGAATACGAGCAGTACTTC.

The rearrangement joins TRBV7-3 to TRBJ2-2, with 7 bases that match TRBD2. V was clipped by 5 bases and J by 4 bases; unmatched bases: 10. CDR3 length: 16 amino acids. In germline, CDR1 is SGHTA, CDR2 FQGTGA. In nucleotides, the CDR3 is TGTGCCAGCAGCCCTGACCGGCTAGCGGTCACCGGGGAGCTGTTTTTT. It encodes CASSPDRLAVTGELFF.

In regard to this clone: Other nucleotide sequences from this sample produce the same CDR3. The rearrangement joins TRBV6-2 or TRBV6-3 to TRBJ1-2, with D perhaps matching TRBD1 (5 bases). The CDR3 runs to 13 residues. Germline values: CDR1 MNHEY, CDR2 SVGEGT. Trimming cost V 6 bases and J 1 base, with 9 bases left between them. As DNA, the CDR3 is TGTGCCAGCAGCCCCGACAGTAACTATGGCTACACCTTC. Translated, it gives CASSPDSNYGYTF.

The rearrangement links TRBV7-9 to TRBJ2-4, with 9 bases fitting TRBD1. This CDR3 contains 16 residues. The ends lost 2 bases at V and 6 bases at J; junction bases unmatched: 8. Looked up from germline, CDR1 is SEHNR and CDR2 is FQNEAQ (reference sequence). The CDR3, as DNA: TGTGCCAGCAGCTTACCCCGGACAGGGGAACTAAACATTCAGTACTTC. The encoded protein is CASSLPRTGELNIQYF. The complete variable domain, with remaining parts taken from reference TRBV7-9 and TRBJ2-4, reads DTGVSQNPRHKITKRGQNVTFRCDPISEHNRLYWYRQTLGQGPEFLTYFQNEAQLEKSRLLSDRFSAERPKGSFSTLEIQRTEQGDSAMYLCASSLPRTGELNIQYFGAGTRLSVL.